This T cell receptor (beta chain) was recorded in a study of long-term antiretroviral therapy in people with HIV. Looked up from germline, CDR1 is KGHSH and CDR2 is LQKENI. V lost 10 bases and J lost 3, with 13 bases in between. This CDR3 is 13 amino acids long. Study outcomes and limitations: The repertoire was dominated at all time points by clones expanded before ART. HIV repertoires showed narrower CDR3 length ranges than controls.

This clone appeared once. What it recognizes is unknown. They ran version v3.0 of the immunoSEQ assay at survey level. Some clones are missing from TCRdb's copy, which holds only in-frame ones; the method was immunoSEQ multiplex PCR. The table includes around 12,000 clones, around 77% detected once. The receptor was derived from a woman in her 40s with HIV. V gene TRBV18 combines with J gene TRBJ2-1; no clear D. This specimen was unsorted PBMCs, taken 0.5 years before starting antiretroviral therapy. The CDR3 bases are TGTGCCACCCGAACGGACGGCTACAATGAGCAGTTCTTC. As protein: CATRTDGYNEQFF.